This TCR beta chain appears in the sequencing data of a study of T cell repertoires in cytomegalovirus infection. Study at large: It can be stated that public TCR beta signatures indicated CMV infection as well as a matching HLA type. Study-wide results and caveats: Based on cumulative public TCR beta family frequency, carriers of CMV plus the relevant HLA were identified. What dominated the ex vivo response were HLA-C-restricted CMV-specific TCR beta clonotypes.

On this clonotype: Antigen unknown.

Losses at the gene ends were 2 bases for V and 1 base for J; bases not matched to a gene: 8. CDR1 and CDR2 (germline): SGHRS, YFSETQ. The CDR3 consists of 17 residues. MiXCR, run by TCRdb on the reads, gives a single entry per CDR3 protein. The sample includes around 740,000 distinct CDR3 sequences, 35% to 45% seen only once; the top ten take 2.8%. The TCR sequence derives from a human donor in good health (CMV status not recorded). Some clones in this sample may be carry-over from other donors' samples. The sequenced material came from PBMCs. The chain carries TRBV5-1 and TRBJ2-1; 8 bases match TRBD2. The CDR3 DNA is TGCGCCAGCAGCTTCCCCCTACTAGCGGAATCCTACAATGAGCAGTTCTTC. Its translation: CASSFPLLAESYNEQFF.